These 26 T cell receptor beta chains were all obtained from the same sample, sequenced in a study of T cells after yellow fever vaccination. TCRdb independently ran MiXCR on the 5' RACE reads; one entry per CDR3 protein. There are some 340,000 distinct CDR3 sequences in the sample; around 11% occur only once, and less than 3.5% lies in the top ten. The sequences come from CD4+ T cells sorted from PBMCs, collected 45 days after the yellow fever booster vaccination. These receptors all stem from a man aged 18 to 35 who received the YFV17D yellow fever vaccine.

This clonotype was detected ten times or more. The CDR3 coding sequence is TGCAGTGCACAACCGGGACAGGGGGCTTTCGGTGAAGCTTTCTTT. Encoded protein: CSAQPGQGAFGEAFF. V and J are TRBV20-1 and TRBJ1-1, with 12 nucleotides matching TRBD1. The CDR3 sequence is 15 residues long. Looked up from germline, CDR1 is DFQATT and CDR2 is SNEGSKA (reference sequence). V was pared by 6 bases and J by 7 bases, with 12 bases of the junction left unmatched.

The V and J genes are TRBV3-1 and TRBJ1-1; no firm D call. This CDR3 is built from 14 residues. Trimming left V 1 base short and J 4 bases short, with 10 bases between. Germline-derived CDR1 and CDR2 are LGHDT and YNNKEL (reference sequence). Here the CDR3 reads CASSQVSSVTEAFF. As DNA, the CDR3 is TGTGCCAGCAGCCAAGTTTCATCGGTCACTGAAGCTTTCTTT.

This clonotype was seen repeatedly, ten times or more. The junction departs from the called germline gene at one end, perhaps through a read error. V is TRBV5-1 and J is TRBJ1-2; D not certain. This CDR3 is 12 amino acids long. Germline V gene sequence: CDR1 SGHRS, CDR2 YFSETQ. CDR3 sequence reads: CASSLAGDGYTF. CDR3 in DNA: TGTGCCAGCAGCTTAGCCGGCGATGGCTACACCTTC. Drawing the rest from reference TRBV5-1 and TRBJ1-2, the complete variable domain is KAGVTQTPRYLIKTRGQQVTLSCSPISGHRSVSWYQQTPGQGLQFLFEYFSETQRNKGNFPGRFSGRQFSNSRSEMNVSTLELGDSALYLCASSLAGDGYTFGSGTRLTVV.

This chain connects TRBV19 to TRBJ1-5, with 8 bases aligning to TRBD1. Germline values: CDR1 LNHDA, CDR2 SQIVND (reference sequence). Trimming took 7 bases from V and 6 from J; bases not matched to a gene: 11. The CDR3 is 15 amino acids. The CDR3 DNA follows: TGTGCCAGTATCGCCCGGGGGACAGGCAGTCAGCCCCAGCATTTT. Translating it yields CASIARGTGSQPQHF.

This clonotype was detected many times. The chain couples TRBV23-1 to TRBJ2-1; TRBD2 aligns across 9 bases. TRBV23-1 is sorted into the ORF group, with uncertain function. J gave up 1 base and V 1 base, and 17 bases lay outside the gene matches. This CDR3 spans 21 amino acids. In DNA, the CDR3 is TGCGCCAGCAGTCAATTTAAGGGACGCGATAGCGGGGGTGGATCCTACAATGAGCAGTTCTTC. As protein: CASSQFKGRDSGGGSYNEQFF.

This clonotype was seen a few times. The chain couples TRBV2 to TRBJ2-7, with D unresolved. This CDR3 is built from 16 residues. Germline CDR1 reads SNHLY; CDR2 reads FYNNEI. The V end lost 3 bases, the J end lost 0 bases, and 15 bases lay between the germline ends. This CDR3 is CASSDRSLSPSYEQYV. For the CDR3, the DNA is TGTGCCAGCAGTGATAGGTCCTTGTCGCCCTCCTACGAGCAGTACGTC.

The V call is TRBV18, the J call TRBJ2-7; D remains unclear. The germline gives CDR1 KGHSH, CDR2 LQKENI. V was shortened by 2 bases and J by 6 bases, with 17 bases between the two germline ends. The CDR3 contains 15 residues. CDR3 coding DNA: TGTGCCAGCTCACCAAGAAGGGCGCCTAGTATCGAGCAGTACGTC. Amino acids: CASSPRRAPSIEQYV.

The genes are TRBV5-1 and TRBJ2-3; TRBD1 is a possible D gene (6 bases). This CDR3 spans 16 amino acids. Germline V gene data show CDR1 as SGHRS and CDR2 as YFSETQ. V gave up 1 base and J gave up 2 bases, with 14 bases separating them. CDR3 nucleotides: TGCGCCAGCAGCTTGCCCAACAGGGCCCTCACAGATACGCAGTATTTT. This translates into CASSLPNRALTDTQYF.

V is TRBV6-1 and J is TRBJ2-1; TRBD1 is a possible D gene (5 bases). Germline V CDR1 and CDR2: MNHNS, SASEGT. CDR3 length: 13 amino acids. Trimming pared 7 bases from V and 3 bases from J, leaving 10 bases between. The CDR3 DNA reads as TGTGCCAGCAAGAAAAGGGGCTACAATGAGCAGTTCTTC. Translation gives CASKKRGYNEQFF.

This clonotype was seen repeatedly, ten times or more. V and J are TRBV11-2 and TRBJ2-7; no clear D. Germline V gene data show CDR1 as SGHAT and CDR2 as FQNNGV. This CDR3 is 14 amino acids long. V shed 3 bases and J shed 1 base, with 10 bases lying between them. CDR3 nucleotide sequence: TGTGCCAGCAGCTTCAACAGTTTTTCCTACGAGCAGTACTTC. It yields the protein CASSFNSFSYEQYF.

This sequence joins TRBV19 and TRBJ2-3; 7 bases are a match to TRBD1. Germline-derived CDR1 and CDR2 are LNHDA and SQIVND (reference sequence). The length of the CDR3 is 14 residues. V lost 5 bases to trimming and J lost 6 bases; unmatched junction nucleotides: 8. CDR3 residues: CASSLQGERDTQYF. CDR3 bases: TGTGCCAGTAGTCTTCAGGGGGAACGGGATACGCAGTATTTT.

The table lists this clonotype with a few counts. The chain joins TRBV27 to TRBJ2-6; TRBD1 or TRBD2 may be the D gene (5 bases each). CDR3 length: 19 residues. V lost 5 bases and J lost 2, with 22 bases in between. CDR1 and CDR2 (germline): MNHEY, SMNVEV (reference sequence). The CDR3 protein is CASSRFGTEHSPGANVLTF. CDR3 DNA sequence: TGTGCCAGCAGTAGGTTTGGGACGGAGCATTCTCCTGGGGCCAACGTCCTGACTTTC.

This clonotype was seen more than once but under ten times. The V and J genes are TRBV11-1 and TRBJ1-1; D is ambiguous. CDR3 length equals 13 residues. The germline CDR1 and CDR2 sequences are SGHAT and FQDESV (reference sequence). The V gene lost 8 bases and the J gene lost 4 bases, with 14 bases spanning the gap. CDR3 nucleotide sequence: TGTGCCAGCTGGAGAGGGATAGGCACTGAAGCTTTCTTT. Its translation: CASWRGIGTEAFF.

The CDR3 here is CASRVTYNGEAFF. CDR3 nucleotide sequence: TGCGCCAGCAGGGTGACGTATAACGGAGAAGCTTTCTTT. The chain carries TRBV5-1 and TRBJ1-1; D is uncertain. CDR3 length: 13 amino acids. Germline values: CDR1 SGHRS, CDR2 YFSETQ. Trimming took 5 bases from V and 8 from J, leaving 16 bases between them.

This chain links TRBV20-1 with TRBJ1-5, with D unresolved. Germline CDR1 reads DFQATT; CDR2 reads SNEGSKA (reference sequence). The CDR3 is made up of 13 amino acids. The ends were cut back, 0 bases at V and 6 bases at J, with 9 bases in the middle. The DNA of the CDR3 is TGCAGTGCTAGAGATCCGGATGGTCAGCCCCAGCATTTT. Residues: CSARDPDGQPQHF.

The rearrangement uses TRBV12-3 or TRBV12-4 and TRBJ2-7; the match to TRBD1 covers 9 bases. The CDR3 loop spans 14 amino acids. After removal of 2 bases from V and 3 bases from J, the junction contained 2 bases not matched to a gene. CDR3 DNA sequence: TGTGCCAGCAGTTTATGGGGACAGGGCTACGAGCAGTACTTC. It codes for CASSLWGQGYEQYF.

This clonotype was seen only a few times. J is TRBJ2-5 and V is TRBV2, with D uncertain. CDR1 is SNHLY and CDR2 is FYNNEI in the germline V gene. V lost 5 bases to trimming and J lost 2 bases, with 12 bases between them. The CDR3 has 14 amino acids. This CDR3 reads CASSLRKGQETQYF. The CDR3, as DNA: TGTGCCAGCAGTTTACGGAAAGGTCAAGAGACCCAGTACTTC.

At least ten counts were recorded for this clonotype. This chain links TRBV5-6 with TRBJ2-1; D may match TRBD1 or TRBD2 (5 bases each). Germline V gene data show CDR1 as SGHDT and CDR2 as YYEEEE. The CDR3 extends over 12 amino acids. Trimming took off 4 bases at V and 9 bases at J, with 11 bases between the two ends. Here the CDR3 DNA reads TGTGCCAGCAGCCCCAGGGCGGGTGAGCAGTTCTTC. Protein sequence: CASSPRAGEQFF.

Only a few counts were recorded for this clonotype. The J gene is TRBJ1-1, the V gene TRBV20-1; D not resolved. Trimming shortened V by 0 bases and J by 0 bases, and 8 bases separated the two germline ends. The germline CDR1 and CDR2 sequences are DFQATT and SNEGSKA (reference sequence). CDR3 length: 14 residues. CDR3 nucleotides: TGCAGTGCTAGAGATGGACCGATGAACACTGAAGCTTTCTTT. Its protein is CSARDGPMNTEAFF.

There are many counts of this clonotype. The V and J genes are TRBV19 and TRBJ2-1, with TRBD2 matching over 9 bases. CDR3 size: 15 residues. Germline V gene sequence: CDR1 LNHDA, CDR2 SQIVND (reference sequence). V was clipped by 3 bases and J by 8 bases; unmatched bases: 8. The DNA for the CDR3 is TGTGCCAGTAGTATCAGGCGGGGGGGCAGGGATGAGCAGTTCTTC. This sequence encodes CASSIRRGGRDEQFF.

The CDR3 DNA follows: TGTGCCAGCAGTCAAGCCAGGGAACCAATCGAAGCTTTCTTT. This gives the protein CASSQAREPIEAFF. The chain has TRBV12-3 or TRBV12-4 and TRBJ1-1; D is perhaps TRBD1 (5 bases). The CDR3 runs 14 residues. V was clipped by 5 bases and J by 8 bases, with 18 bases between them.

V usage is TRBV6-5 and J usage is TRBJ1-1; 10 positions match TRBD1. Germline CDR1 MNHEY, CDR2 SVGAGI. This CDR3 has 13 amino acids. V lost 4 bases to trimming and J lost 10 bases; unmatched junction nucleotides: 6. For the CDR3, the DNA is TGTGCCAGCAGTTTCCGGGACAGGGGAATAGCTTTCTTT. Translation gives CASSFRDRGIAFF.

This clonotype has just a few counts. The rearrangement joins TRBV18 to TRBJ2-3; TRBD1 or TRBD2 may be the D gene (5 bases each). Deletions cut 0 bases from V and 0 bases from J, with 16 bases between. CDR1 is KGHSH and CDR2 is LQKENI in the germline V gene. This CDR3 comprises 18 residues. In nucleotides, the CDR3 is TGTGCCAGCTCACCACCCGGGGCCAGATTTACTAGCACAGATACGCAGTATTTT. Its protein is CASSPPGARFTSTDTQYF.

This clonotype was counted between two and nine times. This CDR3 reads CASSEYTGSQETQYF. The DNA of the CDR3 is TGTGCCAGCAGTGAATATACAGGGAGCCAAGAGACCCAGTACTTC. The gene calls are TRBV25-1 and TRBJ2-5; tentative D call: TRBD1 (6 bases). The CDR3 extends over 15 amino acids. Trimming pared 0 bases from V and 1 base from J, leaving 9 bases between. Per the germline V gene, CDR1 is MGHDK and CDR2 is SYGVNS.

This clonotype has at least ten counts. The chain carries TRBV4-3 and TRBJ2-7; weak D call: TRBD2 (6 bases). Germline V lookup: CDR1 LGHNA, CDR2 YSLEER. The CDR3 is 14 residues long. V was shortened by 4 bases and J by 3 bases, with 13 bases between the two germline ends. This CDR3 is CASSRRAGDYEQYF. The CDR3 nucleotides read TGCGCCAGCAGCCGGAGGGCCGGGGACTACGAGCAGTACTTC.

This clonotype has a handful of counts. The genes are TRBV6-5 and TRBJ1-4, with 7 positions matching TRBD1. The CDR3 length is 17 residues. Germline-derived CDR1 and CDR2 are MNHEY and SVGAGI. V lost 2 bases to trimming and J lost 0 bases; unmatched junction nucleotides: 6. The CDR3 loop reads CASSYRFQGATNEKLFF. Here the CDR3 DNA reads TGTGCCAGCAGTTACCGGTTCCAGGGGGCAACTAATGAAAAACTGTTTTTT.